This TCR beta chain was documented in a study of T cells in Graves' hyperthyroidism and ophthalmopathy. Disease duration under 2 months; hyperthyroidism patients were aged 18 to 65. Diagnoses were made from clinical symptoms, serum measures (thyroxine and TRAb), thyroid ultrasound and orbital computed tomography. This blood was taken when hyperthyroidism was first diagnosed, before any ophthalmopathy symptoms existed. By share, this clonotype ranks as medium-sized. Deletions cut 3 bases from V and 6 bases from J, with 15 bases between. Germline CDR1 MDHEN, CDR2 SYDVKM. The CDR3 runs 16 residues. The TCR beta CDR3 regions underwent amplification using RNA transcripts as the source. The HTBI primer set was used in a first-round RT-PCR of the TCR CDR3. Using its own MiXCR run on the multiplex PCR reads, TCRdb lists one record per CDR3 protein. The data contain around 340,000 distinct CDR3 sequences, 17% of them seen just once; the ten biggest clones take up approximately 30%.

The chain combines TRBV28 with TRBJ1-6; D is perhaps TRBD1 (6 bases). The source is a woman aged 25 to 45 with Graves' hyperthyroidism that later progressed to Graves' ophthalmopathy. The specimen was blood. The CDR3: CASSLPVQGSNSPLHF. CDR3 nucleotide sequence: TGTGCCAGCAGTTTGCCTGTACAGGGTAGTAATTCACCCCTCCACTTT.